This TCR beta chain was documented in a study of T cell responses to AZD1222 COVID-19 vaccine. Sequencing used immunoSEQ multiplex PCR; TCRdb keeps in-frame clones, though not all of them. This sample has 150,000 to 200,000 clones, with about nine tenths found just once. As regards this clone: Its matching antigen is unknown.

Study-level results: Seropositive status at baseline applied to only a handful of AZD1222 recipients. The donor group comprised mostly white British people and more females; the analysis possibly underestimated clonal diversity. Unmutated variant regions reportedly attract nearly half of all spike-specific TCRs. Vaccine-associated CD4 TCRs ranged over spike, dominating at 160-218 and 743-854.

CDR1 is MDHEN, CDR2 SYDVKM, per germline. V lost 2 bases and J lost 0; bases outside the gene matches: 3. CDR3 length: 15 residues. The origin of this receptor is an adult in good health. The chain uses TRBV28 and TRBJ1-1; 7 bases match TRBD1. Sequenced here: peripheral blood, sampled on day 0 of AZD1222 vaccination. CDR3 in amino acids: CASSLTGTVNTEAFF. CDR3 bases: TGTGCCAGCAGTTTAACCGGGACAGTGAACACTGAAGCTTTCTTT. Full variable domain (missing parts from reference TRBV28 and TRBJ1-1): DVKVTQSSRYLVKRTGEKVFLECVQDMDHENMFWYRQDPGLGLRLIYFSYDVKMKEKGDIPEGYSVSREKKERFSLILESASTNQTSMYLCASSLTGTVNTEAFFGQGTRLTVV.